What follows describes a single T cell receptor (beta chain). Authors' analysis steps: Cell counts per sample came from amplifying reference gene primers. This table comes from immunoSEQ multiplex PCR, and its TCRdb copy is limited to in-frame clones, with some not included. D and trimming come from the DNA, and the V and J calls and clone size come from that table. The table shows about 49,000 clones, with under 85% occurring only once. The junction had 5 bases not matched to a gene; V was cut back by 10 bases and J by 5 bases. Germline CDR1 SNHLY, CDR2 FYNNEI. The CDR3 totals 11 residues. The data are from a study of blood T cell repertoires in COVID-19. On the study more broadly: Acute and convalescent COVID-19 samples came from the United States, Italy and Spain. The analysed material was cDNA or gDNA that came from T cells, B-cell-depleted T cells, or PBMCs.

The gene calls are TRBV2 and TRBJ2-7; 7 bases match TRBD1. This clonotype was obtained from a human donor in a cohort sampled during active COVID-19. The material sequenced was peripheral blood. The CDR3 DNA sequence: TGTGCCACCCGAACAGGGGACGAGCAGTACTTC. It specifies CATRTGDEQYF.